The 11 T cell receptor beta chains presented below share a single source sample, sequenced in a study of T cell responses to AZD1222 COVID-19 vaccine. Libraries were prepared by immunoSEQ multiplex PCR; TCRdb keeps only in-frame clonotypes and omits some of them. The top ten clones hold under 4% of a sample with about 100,000 clones, more than 70% of them seen once. The sample in question was peripheral blood, obtained on day 0 of AZD1222 vaccination. The source is an adult in good health.

The rearrangement uses TRBV28 and TRBJ2-2; 7 positions agree with TRBD1. Per the germline V gene, CDR1 is MDHEN and CDR2 is SYDVKM. Unmatched junction bases numbered 11, after V lost 5 bases and J lost 5 bases. CDR3 size: 16 residues. The CDR3 coding sequence is TGTGCCAGCAGTCCGATAGGGACAGACGGAACCGGGGAGCTGTTTTTT. Protein: CASSPIGTDGTGELFF.

The chain links TRBV2 to TRBJ1-5, with D uncertain. This CDR3 has 16 residues. Germline CDR1 reads SNHLY; CDR2 reads FYNNEI. The V and J ends lost 2 bases and 7 bases respectively, with 18 bases between them. The chain's CDR3 is CASSESLAGFGQPQHF. Here the CDR3 DNA reads TGTGCCAGCAGTGAATCCCTTGCGGGGTTTGGGCAGCCCCAGCATTTT.

V is TRBV4-1 and J is TRBJ1-4; D is perhaps TRBD1 (6 bases). There are 17 residues in the CDR3. Between the trimmed V and J ends, which lost 3 bases and 1 base, there was a span of 15 bases. Per the germline V gene, CDR1 is MGHRA and CDR2 is YSYEKL. This CDR3 reads CASSQRSPGETNEKLFF. CDR3 DNA sequence: TGCGCCAGCAGCCAGCGATCCCCAGGGGAAACTAATGAAAAACTGTTTTTT.

The chain employs TRBV28 and TRBJ2-7; D is unresolved. Between the trimmed V and J ends, which lost 6 bases and 5 bases, there was a span of 11 bases. Per germline, CDR1 MDHEN and CDR2 SYDVKM. This CDR3 contains 12 residues. Here the CDR3 reads CASSPPINEQYF. In DNA, the CDR3 is TGTGCCAGCAGCCCGCCTATCAACGAGCAGTACTTC. Supplemented by reference TRBV28 and TRBJ2-7, the full variable domain reads DVKVTQSSRYLVKRTGEKVFLECVQDMDHENMFWYRQDPGLGLRLIYFSYDVKMKEKGDIPEGYSVSREKKERFSLILESASTNQTSMYLCASSPPINEQYFGPGTRLTVT.

In nucleotides, the CDR3 is TGTGCCAGCAGTTTGCCCCAGGGACTTAGGCCCCAGCATTTT. Translating gives CASSLPQGLRPQHF. The chain is built from TRBV28 and TRBJ1-5, with TRBD1 as a possible D gene (5 bases). This CDR3 has 14 residues. Trimming left V 3 bases short and J 9 bases short, with 15 bases between. Germline loops: CDR1 MDHEN, CDR2 SYDVKM.

The chain employs TRBV19 and TRBJ2-1, with 11 bases that match TRBD2. The CDR3 covers 15 residues. The ends lost 3 bases at V and 7 bases at J; junction bases unmatched: 5. CDR1 and CDR2 from the germline V gene are LNHDA and SQIVND (reference sequence). The CDR3 bases are TGTGCCAGTAGTATGTCTAGCGGGGGGTGGAATGAGCAGTTCTTC. Translating it yields CASSMSSGGWNEQFF.

J is TRBJ1-5 and V is TRBV6-5; perhaps TRBD1 as D (5 bases). V shed 7 bases and J shed 0 bases, with 13 bases lying between them. The CDR3 is 15 residues long. Germline CDR1 reads MNHEY; CDR2 reads SVGAGI. DNA for the CDR3: TGTGCCAGCAAGAGGGGTTTGGGTAGCAATCAGCCCCAGCATTTT. Its protein product is CASKRGLGSNQPQHF.

The chain joins TRBV11-3 to TRBJ2-5, with a weak D call TRBD2 (6 bases). This CDR3 region has 13 residues. V was pared by 5 bases and J by 2 bases, with 9 bases between. Germline V gene data show CDR1 as SGHNT and CDR2 as YENEEA. CDR3 coding DNA: TGTGCCAGCAGCCCCGGGACTCAAGAGACCCAGTACTTC. Its translation: CASSPGTQETQYF.

The chain uses TRBV5-1 and TRBJ2-3, with unresolved D. Trimming took off 4 bases at V and 0 bases at J, with 12 bases between the two ends. CDR1 and CDR2 (germline): SGHRS, YFSETQ. This CDR3 has 15 amino acids. This CDR3 reads CASSVPRYSTDTQYF. CDR3 in DNA: TGCGCCAGCAGCGTCCCCCGCTACAGCACAGATACGCAGTATTTT. The variable domain in full, completed from reference TRBV5-1 and TRBJ2-3, reads KAGVTQTPRYLIKTRGQQVTLSCSPISGHRSVSWYQQTPGQGLQFLFEYFSETQRNKGNFPGRFSGRQFSNSRSEMNVSTLELGDSALYLCASSVPRYSTDTQYFGPGTRLTVL.

The rearrangement links TRBV2 to TRBJ1-2; D ambiguous. Germline assignment: CDR1 SNHLY and CDR2 FYNNEI. This CDR3 has 14 amino acids. V was trimmed by 4 bases and J by 0 bases, leaving 9 bases between them. As DNA, the CDR3 is TGTGCCAGCAGTGGGTTTCAAGCTAACTATGGCTACACCTTC. Translation gives CASSGFQANYGYTF.

The V gene is TRBV5-4, the J gene TRBJ2-7; TRBD1 matches at 8 bases. Germline V gene lookup returns CDR1 SGHNT and CDR2 YYREEE (reference sequence). This CDR3 has 15 amino acids. J was trimmed by 5 bases and V by 4 bases; bases with no gene match: 11. The CDR3 loop reads CASSPYRTGFDEQYF. The CDR3 coding sequence is TGTGCCAGCAGCCCGTATCGGACAGGGTTTGACGAGCAGTACTTC.